Below are 13 T cell receptor beta chains sequenced from a single sample in a study of tumor-infiltrating lymphocytes in primary liver carcinoma. Co-extracted RNA and DNA came from about 19-30 mg of unsorted bulk tissue. TCR beta cDNA was prepared out of 500 ng total RNA by means of a constant-region primer. Researchers made the TCR beta libraries by running three nested multiplex PCR rounds with slightly modified ARM-PCR. A C-beta reverse primer was combined with TRBV1-TRBV30 forward primers in the first two PCR rounds, and each round had roughly 9 cycles. A single record per CDR3 protein comes from TCRdb applying MiXCR to the multiplex PCR reads. The sample has about 120,000 distinct CDR3 sequences, nearly 70% seen once. Sequencing was performed on tumor-adjacent normal liver tissue. These receptors all come from a woman aged 55-70 years with primary liver carcinoma and hepatitis B virus infection.

Points on this clonotype: A much larger clonotype is one base distant, so this may be a read error. V usage is TRBV18 and J usage is TRBJ2-7; 12 nucleotides agree with TRBD2. The length of the CDR3 is 15 residues. From germline, CDR1 is KGHSH and CDR2 LQKENI. J gave up 5 bases and V 6 bases, and 8 bases lay outside the gene matches. The CDR3 sequence: CASSTTSGSFHEQYF. For the CDR3, the DNA is TGTGCCAGCTCGACGACTAGCGGGAGCTTCCACGAGCAGTACTTC.

Points on this clonotype: The conserved phenylalanine or tryptophan normally closing the CDR3 is absent here, so this likely arose from a read error. This chain uses TRBV10-2 with TRBJ1-1, with D possibly matching TRBD1 (5 bases). The CDR3 is 16 residues long. Trimming pared 4 bases from V and 5 bases from J, leaving 20 bases between. Germline values: CDR1 WSHSY, CDR2 SAAADI. The CDR3 DNA is TGCGCCAGCAGTGTGGGGGGTTTTGGCTACGTTACTGAAGCTTTCTTA. Translation: CASSVGGFGYVTEAFL.

On this clonotype: An end of the junction does not agree with germline; a read error may underlie this. V and J are TRBV11-2 and TRBJ2-4, with a possible D match to TRBD1 (6 bases). The CDR3 extends over 15 amino acids. The germline gives CDR1 SGHAT, CDR2 FQNNGV. The CDR3 loop reads CTSSHLTGSKNIQYF. The CDR3, as DNA: TGTACCAGCAGCCACCTTACAGGGTCCAAAAACATTCAGTACTTC.

This clonotype is medium-sized in the sample. V usage is TRBV11-1 and J usage is TRBJ2-7; D ambiguous. This CDR3 spans 13 amino acids. V was trimmed by 1 base and J by 1 base, leaving 5 bases between them. The germline V gene has CDR1 SGHAT and CDR2 FQDESV (reference sequence). The CDR3 nucleotides read TGTGCCAGCAGCTTAGATAGGTCCTACGAGCAGTACTTC. Amino acid sequence: CASSLDRSYEQYF.

Details on this clonotype: At one boundary the junction diverges from the germline segment, which might be a read error. V gene TRBV6-2 or TRBV6-3 combines with J gene TRBJ2-3, with unresolved D. The length of the CDR3 is 12 residues. Germline V lookup: CDR1 MNHEY, CDR2 SVGEGT. The CDR3 is CTSSLHGIGQYF. CDR3 bases: TGTACCAGCAGCCTTCATGGCATCGGGCAGTATTTT.

This clonotype has only a few counts. A much more abundant neighbour one base away suggests this may be a read error. The V gene is TRBV29-1, the J gene TRBJ1-1, with D possibly matching TRBD1 (6 bases). Germline V gene sequence: CDR1 SQVTM, CDR2 ANQGSEA. The CDR3 runs 13 residues. V lost 4 bases, J lost 1 base, and 10 bases lay in between. The CDR3 reads CSVGVQGNTEAFF. CDR3 nucleotides: TGCAGCGTTGGGGTACAGGGGAACACTGAAGCTTTCTTT.

This clonotype was recorded only once. This CDR3 fails to terminate in the conserved phenylalanine or tryptophan, so it likely reflects a read error. V gene TRBV6-6 combines with J gene TRBJ2-3, with 10 bases matching TRBD1. CDR3 length equals 16 residues. Per germline, CDR1 MNHNY and CDR2 SVGAGI (reference sequence). CDR3 coding DNA: TGTACCATCAGTCAAAGACAGGGGGCTGAAGTAGATACGCAGTATTCT. Translating gives CTISQRQGAEVDTQYS.

This clonotype was found once. V and J are TRBV6-2 or TRBV6-3 and TRBJ2-7; 12 bases agree with TRBD1. The germline CDR1 and CDR2 sequences are MNHEY and SVGEGT. The V segment lost 9 bases and the J segment 11 bases; nucleotides outside the gene matches: 14. The CDR3 runs 14 residues. The CDR3, as DNA: TGTGCCAGTAGGTACACCGGGACAGGGGGCGTGGAGTACTTC. As protein: CASRYTGTGGVEYF.

This clonotype was detected a few times. This could be a read error, since a much larger clone is one nucleotide away. The chain employs TRBV12-3 or TRBV12-4 and TRBJ2-2; 7 bases match TRBD2. The CDR3 extends over 14 amino acids. The CDR3 sequence is CTSTRLADTGELFF. CDR3 sequence (DNA): TGTACCAGCACGCGGCTAGCGGACACCGGGGAGCTGTTTTTT.

Notes on this clonotype: This may come from a read error, since a much larger clone is one base off. The chain recombines TRBV28 with TRBJ2-1, with D possibly matching TRBD1 (5 bases). Looked up from germline, CDR1 is MDHEN and CDR2 is SYDVKM. This CDR3 contains 11 residues. Trimming removed 8 bases at V and 5 bases at J, with 7 bases between. The CDR3 DNA is TGTGCCAGCGTAGGGGACAATGAGCAGTTCTTC. Its translation is CASVGDNEQFF. The whole variable domain, remainder taken from reference TRBV28 and TRBJ2-1, is DVKVTQSSRYLVKRTGEKVFLECVQDMDHENMFWYRQDPGLGLRLIYFSYDVKMKEKGDIPEGYSVSREKKERFSLILESASTNQTSMYLCASVGDNEQFFGPGTRLTVL.

This clonotype occurred many times. The CDR3 here is CSVVPQITDTQYF. Written as DNA, the CDR3 is TGCAGCGTTGTCCCACAGATCACAGATACGCAGTATTTT. The rearrangement joins TRBV29-1 to TRBJ2-3; D ambiguous. The CDR3 consists of 13 residues. The V end lost 4 bases, the J end lost 2 bases, and 10 bases lay between the germline ends. Looked up from germline, CDR1 is SQVTM and CDR2 is ANQGSEA.

On this clonotype itself: A much larger clone differs by one base, so this may be a read error. This chain uses TRBV6-5 with TRBJ1-5; 12 bases are shared with TRBD1. CDR1 MNHEY and CDR2 SVGAGI come from the germline V gene. The CDR3 spans 18 residues. CDR3: CASGYLPPGQGARQPQHF. CDR3 sequence (DNA): TGTGCCAGCGGTTACCTCCCTCCGGGACAGGGGGCACGACAGCCCCAGCATTTT.

Concerning this clonotype: Being one base from a much bigger clone, this may be a read error. The rearrangement uses TRBV5-1 and TRBJ1-2; tentative D call: TRBD1 (5 bases). There are 13 residues in the CDR3. Looked up from germline, CDR1 is SGHRS and CDR2 is YFSETQ. V was cut by 0 bases and J by 4 bases, with 7 bases left in between. This chain's CDR3 is CASSLGTRYGYTF. CDR3 DNA: TGCGCCAGCAGCTTGGGGACACGCTATGGCTACACCTTC.